The 22 T cell receptor beta chains presented below share a single source sample, sequenced in a study of T cell repertoires in cytomegalovirus infection. The antigens of these receptors remain unknown. TCRdb reprocessed the reads via MiXCR and lists one record per CDR3 protein. The sample carries more than 250,000 distinct CDR3 sequences, around 25% recorded once. The source was cultured PBMCs, collected from culture after CMV antigen stimulation. These TCRs come from a human donor in good health (CMV status not recorded). Some clones in this sample may be carry-over from other donors' samples.

This chain uses TRBV27 with TRBJ2-5, with a possible D match to TRBD2 (6 bases). V lost 1 base and J 4 bases, leaving 10 bases between the germline ends. Germline V gene lookup returns CDR1 MNHEY and CDR2 SMNVEV (reference sequence). The CDR3 consists of 14 residues. CDR3: CASSLYVGGETQYF. CDR3 DNA sequence: TGTGCCAGCAGTTTATACGTGGGAGGAGAGACCCAGTACTTC.

This clonotype was counted between two and nine times. The rearrangement joins TRBV29-1 to TRBJ1-1, with no clear D. From germline, CDR1 is SQVTM and CDR2 ANQGSEA. The CDR3 has 12 amino acids. Deletions cut 0 bases from V and 11 bases from J, with 13 bases between. The CDR3 bases are TGCAGCGTTGAAGATCGGGAGTGGCGGGCTTTCTTT. It codes for CSVEDREWRAFF. The full variable domain, in which reference TRBV29-1 and TRBJ1-1 provide the parts outside the CDR3, is SAVISQKPSRDICQRGTSLTIQCQVDSQVTMMFWYRQQPGQSLTLIATANQGSEATYESGFVIDKFPISRPNLTFSTLTVSNMSPEDSSIYLCSVEDREWRAFFGQGTRLTVV.

This clonotype was recorded at least ten times. V and J are TRBV2 and TRBJ1-5; D might be TRBD1 (5 bases). V was pared by 8 bases and J by 1 base, with 12 bases between. The CDR3 loop spans 14 amino acids. Germline V lookup: CDR1 SNHLY, CDR2 FYNNEI. The CDR3 DNA follows: TGTGCCAGCGTGGAGCAGGGCAGCAATCAGCCCCAGCATTTT. It translates to CASVEQGSNQPQHF.

This clonotype was seen ten or more times. V usage is TRBV5-6 and J usage is TRBJ1-4; D not certain. The length of the CDR3 is 14 residues. V was cut by 2 bases and J by 0 bases, with 5 bases left in between. In germline, CDR1 is SGHDT, CDR2 YYEEEE. The CDR3 spells CASSFAATNEKLFF. Here the CDR3 DNA reads TGTGCCAGCAGCTTTGCTGCAACTAATGAAAAACTGTTTTTT.

The CDR3 loop reads CASSLTGAASFF. CDR3 DNA sequence: TGTGCCAGCAGCTTGACAGGGGCGGCTAGCTTCTTC. The chain links TRBV7-6 to TRBJ2-1; TRBD1 matches 8 bases. J lost 16 bases, V lost 3 bases, and 8 bases had no gene match. Germline V lookup: CDR1 SGHVS, CDR2 FNYEAQ. The CDR3 spans 12 residues.

This clonotype was counted a few times. The chain recombines TRBV7-2 with TRBJ1-2; possibly TRBD1 for D (6 bases). Trimming shortened V by 7 bases and J by 7 bases, and 19 bases separated the two germline ends. CDR1 and CDR2 (germline): SGHTA, FQGNSA. CDR3 length: 14 residues. CDR3: CASTPRGALAGYTF. In DNA form, the CDR3 reads TGTGCCAGCACCCCACGGGGGGCGTTGGCTGGCTACACCTTC.

This clonotype came up many times. The CDR3 is CASSYSSSESRYF. For the CDR3, the DNA is TGTGCCAGCAGTTACTCGTCGAGCGAATCGCGGTACTTC. The rearrangement links TRBV6-5 to TRBJ2-7; D gene ambiguous. CDR1 is MNHEY and CDR2 is SVGAGI in the germline V gene. The V end lost 0 bases, the J end lost 12 bases, and 15 bases lay between the germline ends. CDR3 length: 13 amino acids.

The table lists this clonotype with a few counts. This chain links TRBV19 with TRBJ2-4; TRBD1 is a possible D gene (6 bases). The CDR3 loop spans 16 amino acids. CDR1 LNHDA and CDR2 SQIVND come from the germline V gene (reference sequence). Trimming left V 5 bases short and J 1 base short, with 15 bases between. For the CDR3, the DNA is TGTGCCAGTAGTCCTCGGACAGAGGGCGCCAAAAACATTCAGTACTTC. Its protein is CASSPRTEGAKNIQYF.

This clonotype was seen a few times. The V and J genes are TRBV19 and TRBJ2-3, with D maybe TRBD2 (6 bases). CDR1 is LNHDA and CDR2 is SQIVND in the germline V gene (reference sequence). CDR3 length: 16 amino acids. V gave up 0 bases and J gave up 4 bases, with 14 bases separating them. The CDR3 nucleotides are TGTGCCAGTAGTATAGAGCGGGGCGGGTTATCAGATACGCAGTATTTT. Protein: CASSIERGGLSDTQYF.

In this sample, this clonotype turned up a few times. The V gene is TRBV20-1, the J gene TRBJ2-5, with 8 bases aligning to TRBD2. J lost 5 bases, V lost 0 bases, and 8 bases had no gene match. Germline V gene sequence: CDR1 DFQATT, CDR2 SNEGSKA (reference sequence). This CDR3 is 15 amino acids long. The DNA for the CDR3 is TGCAGTGCTAGAGATCGCGCGGGAGGATTGGAGACCCAGTACTTC. This sequence encodes CSARDRAGGLETQYF.

This clonotype has just a few counts. The V call is TRBV7-9, the J call TRBJ2-1; perhaps TRBD1 as D (5 bases). The ends were cut back, 1 base at V and 6 bases at J, with 7 bases in the middle. This CDR3 contains 13 residues. Germline CDR1 is SEHNR and CDR2 is FQNEAQ (reference sequence). The CDR3 nucleotides are TGTGCCAGCAGCTTAGGCACAGGCAATGAGCAGTTCTTC. This gives the protein CASSLGTGNEQFF.

This clonotype was counted at least ten times. The chain carries TRBV7-9 and TRBJ1-2, with D perhaps matching TRBD1 (5 bases). This CDR3 contains 15 residues. Deletions cut 3 bases from V and 4 bases from J, with 15 bases between. The germline gives CDR1 SEHNR, CDR2 FQNEAQ (reference sequence). As DNA, the CDR3 is TGTGCCAGCAGCTTGGAGACAGACCCCCTCTATGGCTACACCTTC. Translated: CASSLETDPLYGYTF.

This clonotype came up many times. The rearrangement uses TRBV7-8 and TRBJ2-1, with 10 bases matching TRBD2. The CDR3 is 15 amino acids. Germline assignment: CDR1 SGHVS and CDR2 FQNEAQ. V shed 5 bases, J shed 4 bases, and the junction held 5 bases outside the gene matches. The DNA of the CDR3 is TGTGCCAGCAGCCCGGCTAGCGGGAGTTACAATGAGCAGTTCTTC. It codes for CASSPASGSYNEQFF.

This clonotype was counted at least ten times. The gene calls are TRBV12-3 or TRBV12-4 and TRBJ2-5; 7 bases are shared with TRBD2. The length of the CDR3 is 13 residues. Trimming took 6 bases from V and 5 from J; bases not matched to a gene: 6. Here the CDR3 reads CASRLTSRETQYF. DNA for the CDR3: TGTGCCAGCAGATTGACTAGCCGGGAGACCCAGTACTTC.

This rearrangement joins TRBV6-6 to TRBJ2-1, with TRBD2 identical over 7 bases. J gave up 10 bases and V 4 bases, and 7 bases lay outside the gene matches. This CDR3 has 13 residues. Germline loops: CDR1 MNHNY, CDR2 SVGAGI (reference sequence). The CDR3 region is CASSWLADGEQFF. CDR3 coding DNA: TGTGCCAGCAGTTGGCTAGCGGACGGGGAGCAGTTCTTC.

The table lists this clonotype with a few counts. This chain connects TRBV6-2 or TRBV6-3 to TRBJ2-6; D is ambiguous. V shed 8 bases and J shed 2 bases, with 7 bases lying between them. Germline CDR1 and CDR2: MNHEY and SVGEGT. This CDR3 has 13 amino acids. The CDR3 DNA is TGTGCCAGCGCTCTGGCTGGGGCCAACGTCCTGACTTTC. Translating it yields CASALAGANVLTF.

A few counts support this clonotype. V usage is TRBV7-2 and J usage is TRBJ2-1; 11 bases line up with TRBD2. V shed 0 bases and J 9 bases; nucleotides not matched to a gene: 7. The CDR3 is 16 amino acids. Germline CDR1 reads SGHTA; CDR2 reads FQGNSA. CDR3 amino acids: CASSLAATSGSGEQFF. Here the CDR3 DNA reads TGTGCCAGCAGCTTAGCGGCTACTAGCGGGAGTGGTGAGCAGTTCTTC. Filled out from reference TRBV7-2 and TRBJ2-1, the complete variable domain reads GAGVSQSPSNKVTEKGKDVELRCDPISGHTALYWYRQSLGQGLEFLIYFQGNSAPDKSGLPSDRFSAERTGGSVSTLTIQRTQQEDSAVYLCASSLAATSGSGEQFFGPGTRLTVL.

The genes are TRBV10-3 and TRBJ2-2; 10 positions match TRBD2. The germline V gene encodes CDR1 ENHRY and CDR2 SYGVKD. The CDR3 loop spans 14 amino acids. The V gene end was trimmed by 11 bases and the J gene end by 1 base; junction bases not matched to a gene: 4. For the CDR3, the DNA is TGTGCCGCCAGACTAGCGGGGAACACCGGGGAGCTGTTTTTT. Translating gives CAARLAGNTGELFF.

The chain has TRBV5-1 and TRBJ1-2, with D unclear. The CDR3 runs to 14 residues. CDR1 SGHRS and CDR2 YFSETQ come from the germline V gene. V was pared by 3 bases and J by 8 bases, with 17 bases between. This CDR3 reads CASSSSLSPGGYTF. The CDR3 DNA is TGCGCCAGCAGCTCGTCTTTGTCCCCTGGAGGCTACACCTTC. Looking up the rest from reference TRBV5-1 and TRBJ1-2 gives the full variable domain: KAGVTQTPRYLIKTRGQQVTLSCSPISGHRSVSWYQQTPGQGLQFLFEYFSETQRNKGNFPGRFSGRQFSNSRSEMNVSTLELGDSALYLCASSSSLSPGGYTFGSGTRLTVV.

This clonotype has a count of ten or more. The CDR3 region has the DNA TGTGCCAGCAGCTCCCCGGGAAGGCAGGGCACTGAAGCTTTCTTT. It codes for CASSSPGRQGTEAFF. The chain has TRBV7-2 and TRBJ1-1; D perhaps matches TRBD1 (5 bases). V shed 4 bases and J shed 4 bases, with 16 bases lying between them. The germline CDR1 and CDR2 sequences are SGHTA and FQGNSA. This CDR3 contains 15 residues.

The chain recombines TRBV15 with TRBJ2-3; D unresolved. The CDR3 consists of 12 residues. The V end was cut by 4 bases, the J end by 10 bases, with 12 bases between. Per germline, CDR1 LNHNV and CDR2 YYDKDF (reference sequence). Here the CDR3 DNA reads TGTGCCACCAGCAAACTGGAGAATCCGCAGTATTTT. Protein sequence: CATSKLENPQYF. Full variable domain (rest looked up from reference TRBV15 and TRBJ2-3): DAMVIQNPRYQVTQFGKPVTLSCSQTLNHNVMYWYQQKSSQAPKLLFHYYDKDFNNEADTPDNFQSRRPNTSFCFLDIRSPGLGDTAMYLCATSKLENPQYFGPGTRLTVL.

V usage is TRBV5-1 and J usage is TRBJ2-1; D not certain. Trimming took 2 bases from V and 6 from J, leaving 24 bases between them. The CDR3 consists of 18 residues. Germline-derived CDR1 and CDR2 are SGHRS and YFSETQ. CDR3 protein: CASSFPRSVSRISNEQFF. The CDR3 nucleotides are TGCGCCAGCAGCTTCCCCAGGTCGGTCTCCCGGATCTCCAATGAGCAGTTCTTC.